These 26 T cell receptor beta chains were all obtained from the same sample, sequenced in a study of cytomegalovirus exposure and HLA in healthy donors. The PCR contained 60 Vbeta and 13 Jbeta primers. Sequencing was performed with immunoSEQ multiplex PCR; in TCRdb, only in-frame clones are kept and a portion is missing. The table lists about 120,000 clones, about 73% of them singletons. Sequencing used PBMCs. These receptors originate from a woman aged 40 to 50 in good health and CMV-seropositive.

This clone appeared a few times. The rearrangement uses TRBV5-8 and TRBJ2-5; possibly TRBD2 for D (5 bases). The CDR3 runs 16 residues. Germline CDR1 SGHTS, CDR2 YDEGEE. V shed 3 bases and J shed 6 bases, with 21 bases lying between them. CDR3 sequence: CASSSSSTRPVQTQYF. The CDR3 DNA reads TGTGCCAGCAGCTCCTCTAGCACTAGACCCGTTCAGACCCAGTACTTC.

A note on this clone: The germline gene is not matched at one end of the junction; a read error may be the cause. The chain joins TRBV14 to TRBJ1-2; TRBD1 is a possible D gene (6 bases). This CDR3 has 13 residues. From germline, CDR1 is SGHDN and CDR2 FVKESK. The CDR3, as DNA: TGTGCCAGCAGCCAAGATGTACAGGGCGCGGCGGTCTTC. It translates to CASSQDVQGAAVF.

This chain's CDR3 is CSVVTDNYGYTF. The CDR3 DNA reads as TGCAGCGTTGTAACAGATAACTATGGCTACACCTTC. V gene TRBV29-1 combines with J gene TRBJ1-2; D is uncertain. Trimming took off 4 bases at V and 1 base at J, with 7 bases between the two ends. The CDR3 is 12 residues long. Germline V lookup: CDR1 SQVTM, CDR2 ANQGSEA.

CDR3 sequence reads: CASSLGRSYEQYF. In DNA, the CDR3 is TGTGCCAGCAGCTTAGGCAGATCCTACGAGCAGTACTTC. The V and J genes are TRBV11-3 and TRBJ2-7; no firm D call. V gave up 1 base and J gave up 1 base, with 5 bases separating them. The germline gives CDR1 SGHNT, CDR2 YENEEA. The CDR3 is 13 amino acids.

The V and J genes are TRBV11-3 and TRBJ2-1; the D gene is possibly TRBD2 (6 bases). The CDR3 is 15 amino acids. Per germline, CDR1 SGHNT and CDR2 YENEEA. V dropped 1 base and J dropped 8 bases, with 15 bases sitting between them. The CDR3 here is CASSLAGGYSDEQFF. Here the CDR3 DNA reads TGTGCCAGCAGCTTAGCCGGGGGTTATAGCGATGAGCAGTTCTTC.

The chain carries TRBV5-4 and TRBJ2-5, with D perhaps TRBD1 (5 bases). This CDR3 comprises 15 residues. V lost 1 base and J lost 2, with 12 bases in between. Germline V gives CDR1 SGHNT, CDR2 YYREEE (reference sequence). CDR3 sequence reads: CASSLLNRQQETQYF. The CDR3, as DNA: TGTGCCAGCAGCTTGCTAAACAGGCAACAAGAGACCCAGTACTTC.

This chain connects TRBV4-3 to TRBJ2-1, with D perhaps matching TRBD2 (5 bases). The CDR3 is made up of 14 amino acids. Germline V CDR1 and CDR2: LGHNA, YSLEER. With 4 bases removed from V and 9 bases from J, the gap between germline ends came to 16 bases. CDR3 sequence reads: CASSRKLGFVEQFF. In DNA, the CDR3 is TGCGCCAGCAGCCGTAAACTAGGTTTCGTTGAGCAGTTCTTC.

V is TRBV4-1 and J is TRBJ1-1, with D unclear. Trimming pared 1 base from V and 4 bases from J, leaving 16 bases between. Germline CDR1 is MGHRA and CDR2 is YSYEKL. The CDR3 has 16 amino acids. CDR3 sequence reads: CASSQVFEGWATEAFF. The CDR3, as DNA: TGCGCCAGCAGCCAAGTCTTCGAGGGCTGGGCCACTGAAGCTTTCTTT.

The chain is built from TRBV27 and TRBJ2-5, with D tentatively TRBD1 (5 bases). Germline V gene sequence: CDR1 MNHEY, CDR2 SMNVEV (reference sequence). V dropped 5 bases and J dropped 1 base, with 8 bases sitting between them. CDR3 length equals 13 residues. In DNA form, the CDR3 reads TGTGCCAGCAGTACAGGCCTCCAAGAGACCCAGTACTTC. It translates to CASSTGLQETQYF.

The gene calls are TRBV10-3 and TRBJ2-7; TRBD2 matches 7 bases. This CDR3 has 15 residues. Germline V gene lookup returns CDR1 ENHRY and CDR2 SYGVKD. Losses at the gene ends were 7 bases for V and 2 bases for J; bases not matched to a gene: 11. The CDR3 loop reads CAIKETRGDPYEQYF. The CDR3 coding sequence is TGTGCCATCAAGGAGACACGGGGGGATCCCTACGAGCAGTACTTC.

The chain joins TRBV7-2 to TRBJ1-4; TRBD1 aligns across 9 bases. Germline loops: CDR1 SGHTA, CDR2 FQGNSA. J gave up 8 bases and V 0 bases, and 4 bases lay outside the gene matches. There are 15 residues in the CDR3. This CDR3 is CASSLAGTGLEKLFF. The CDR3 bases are TGTGCCAGCAGCTTAGCCGGGACAGGGTTGGAAAAACTGTTTTTT.

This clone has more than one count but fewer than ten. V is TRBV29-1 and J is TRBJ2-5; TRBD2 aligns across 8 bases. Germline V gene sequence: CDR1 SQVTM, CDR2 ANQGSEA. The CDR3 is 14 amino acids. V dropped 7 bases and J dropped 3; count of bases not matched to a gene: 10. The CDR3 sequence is CSALFGGGKETQYF. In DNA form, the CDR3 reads TGCAGCGCCCTTTTCGGGGGGGGAAAAGAGACCCAGTACTTC.

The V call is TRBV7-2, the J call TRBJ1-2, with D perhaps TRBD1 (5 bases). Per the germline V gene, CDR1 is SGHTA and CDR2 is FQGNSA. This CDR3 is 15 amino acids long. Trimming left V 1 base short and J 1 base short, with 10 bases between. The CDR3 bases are TGTGCCAGCAGCTTAGTAGGCGACAGTAACTATGGCTACACCTTC. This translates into CASSLVGDSNYGYTF.

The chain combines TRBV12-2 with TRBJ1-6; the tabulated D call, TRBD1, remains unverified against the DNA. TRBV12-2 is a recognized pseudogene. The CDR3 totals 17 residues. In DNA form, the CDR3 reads TGTGCAAGTCGCTTAGGGGGCTGTATTTCGCGTAATTCACCCCTCCACTTT. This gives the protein CASRLGGCISRNSPLHF.

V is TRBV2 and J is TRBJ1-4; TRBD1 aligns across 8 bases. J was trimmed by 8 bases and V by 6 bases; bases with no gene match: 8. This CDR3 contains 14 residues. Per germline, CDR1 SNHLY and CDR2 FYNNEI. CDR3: CASSYRGMGEKLFF. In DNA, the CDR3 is TGTGCCAGCAGCTACAGGGGGATGGGGGAAAAACTGTTTTTT.

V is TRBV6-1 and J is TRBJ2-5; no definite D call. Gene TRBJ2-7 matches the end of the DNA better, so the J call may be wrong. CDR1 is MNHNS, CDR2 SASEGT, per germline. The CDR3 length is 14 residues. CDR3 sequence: CASSEALVSYEQYF. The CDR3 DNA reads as TGTGCCAGCAGTGAAGCGCTTGTCTCCTACGAGCAGTACTTC.

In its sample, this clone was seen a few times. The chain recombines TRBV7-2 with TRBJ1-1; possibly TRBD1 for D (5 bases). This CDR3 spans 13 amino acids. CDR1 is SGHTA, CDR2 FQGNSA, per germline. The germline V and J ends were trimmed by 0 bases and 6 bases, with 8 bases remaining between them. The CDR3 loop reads CASSLAGGAEAFF. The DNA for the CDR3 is TGTGCCAGCAGCTTAGCGGGGGGGGCTGAAGCTTTCTTT. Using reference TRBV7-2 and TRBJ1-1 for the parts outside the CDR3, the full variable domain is GAGVSQSPSNKVTEKGKDVELRCDPISGHTALYWYRQSLGQGLEFLIYFQGNSAPDKSGLPSDRFSAERTGGSVSTLTIQRTQQEDSAVYLCASSLAGGAEAFFGQGTRLTVV.

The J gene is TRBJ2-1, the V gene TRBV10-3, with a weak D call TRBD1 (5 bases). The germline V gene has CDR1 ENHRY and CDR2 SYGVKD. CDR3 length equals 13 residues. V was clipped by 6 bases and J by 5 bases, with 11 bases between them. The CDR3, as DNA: TGTGCCATCAGCGTCGACAGAAACAATGAGCAGTTCTTC. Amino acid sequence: CAISVDRNNEQFF.

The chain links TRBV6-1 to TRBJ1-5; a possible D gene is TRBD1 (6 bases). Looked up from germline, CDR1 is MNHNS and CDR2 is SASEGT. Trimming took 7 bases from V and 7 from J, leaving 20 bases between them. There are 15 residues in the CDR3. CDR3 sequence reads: CASILTTGFSQPQHF. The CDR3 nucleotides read TGTGCCAGCATTCTAACGACAGGTTTCAGCCAGCCCCAGCATTTT.

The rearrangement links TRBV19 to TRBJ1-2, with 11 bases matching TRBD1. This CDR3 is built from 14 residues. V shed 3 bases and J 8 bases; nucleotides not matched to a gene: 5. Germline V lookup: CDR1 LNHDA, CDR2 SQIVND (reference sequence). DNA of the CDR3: TGTGCCAGTAGTATTGGACAGGGGGCGCGAGGCTACACCTTC. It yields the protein CASSIGQGARGYTF.

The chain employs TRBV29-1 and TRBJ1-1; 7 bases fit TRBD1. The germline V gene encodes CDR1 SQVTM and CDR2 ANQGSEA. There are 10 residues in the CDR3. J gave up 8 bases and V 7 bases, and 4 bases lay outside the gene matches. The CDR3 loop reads CSAQTGEAFF. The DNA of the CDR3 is TGCAGCGCCCAGACAGGGGAAGCTTTCTTT.

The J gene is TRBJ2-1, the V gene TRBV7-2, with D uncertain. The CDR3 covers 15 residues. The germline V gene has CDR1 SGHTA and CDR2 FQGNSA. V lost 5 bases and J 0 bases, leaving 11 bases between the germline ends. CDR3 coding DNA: TGTGCCAGCAGCCAGAACCTAGACTCCTACAATGAGCAGTTCTTC. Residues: CASSQNLDSYNEQFF.

CDR3 nucleotides: TGCGCCAGCAGCCTTGCCGCCGAGAGCAGCACAGATACGCAGTATTTT. It yields the protein CASSLAAESSTDTQYF. This chain connects TRBV5-1 to TRBJ2-3; unclear D gene. CDR3 length: 16 amino acids. CDR1 and CDR2 (germline): SGHRS, YFSETQ. The V end lost 4 bases, the J end lost 0 bases, and 15 bases lay between the germline ends.

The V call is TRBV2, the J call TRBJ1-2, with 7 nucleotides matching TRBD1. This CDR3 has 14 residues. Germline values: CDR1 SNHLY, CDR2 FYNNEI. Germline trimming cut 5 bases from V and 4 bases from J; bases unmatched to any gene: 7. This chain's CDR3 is CASSLQGPTYGYTF. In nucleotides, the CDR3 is TGTGCCAGCAGTTTACAGGGGCCGACCTATGGCTACACCTTC.

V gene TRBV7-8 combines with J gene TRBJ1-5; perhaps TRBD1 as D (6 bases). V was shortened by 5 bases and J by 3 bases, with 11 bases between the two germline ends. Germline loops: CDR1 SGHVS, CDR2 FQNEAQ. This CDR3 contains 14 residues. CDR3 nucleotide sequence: TGTGCCAGCAGCCCCGGACAGCCCAATCAGCCCCAGCATTTT. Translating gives CASSPGQPNQPQHF. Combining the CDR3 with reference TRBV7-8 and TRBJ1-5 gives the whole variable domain GAGVSQSPRYKVAKRGQDVALRCDPISGHVSLFWYQQALGQGPEFLTYFQNEAQLDKSGLPSDRFFAERPEGSVSTLKIQRTQQEDSAVYLCASSPGQPNQPQHFGDGTRLSIL.

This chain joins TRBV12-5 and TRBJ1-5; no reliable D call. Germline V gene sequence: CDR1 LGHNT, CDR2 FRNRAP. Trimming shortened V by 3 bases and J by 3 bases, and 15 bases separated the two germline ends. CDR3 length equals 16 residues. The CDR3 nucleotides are TGTGCTAGTGGTTTCAGCGAACCCGACCTCAATCAGCCCCAGCATTTT. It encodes CASGFSEPDLNQPQHF. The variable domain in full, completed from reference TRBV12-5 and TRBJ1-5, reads DARVTQTPRHKVTEMGQEVTMRCQPILGHNTVFWYRQTMMQGLELLAYFRNRAPLDDSGMPKDRFSAEMPDATLATLKIQPSEPRDSAVYFCASGFSEPDLNQPQHFGDGTRLSIL.